This entry is about one TCR beta chain. Each recovered donor of Cohort 3 presented with two negative PCRs, clearance, or symptom resolution. Germline CDR1 reads SGHRS; CDR2 reads YFSETQ. The CDR3 is 14 residues long. Between the trimmed V and J ends, which lost 4 bases and 4 bases, there was a span of 12 bases. The data stem from a study of blood T cell repertoires in COVID-19. Profiling relied on immunoSEQ multiplex PCR, and the TCRdb table lists in-frame clones only, not all of them. The repertoire has about 250,000 clones, over 75% of them found once; the top ten carry 15% to 18%. The genes are TRBV5-1 and TRBJ1-5; unclear D gene. The material sequenced was PBMCs or T cells enriched from blood (not recorded which). This TCR was recovered from a man younger than 35 who had recovered from COVID-19. The CDR3 sequence is CASSPEGQNQPQHF. The CDR3 bases are TGCGCCAGCAGCCCGGAGGGTCAGAATCAGCCCCAGCATTTT.